This T cell receptor beta chain originates from a study of response to subunit inactivated influenza vaccine. Study-wide results and limits: It was suggested by the authors that few new T cells are recruited by each seasonal influenza vaccination.

The CDR3 is 15 amino acids. Per germline, CDR1 SGHAT and CDR2 FQDESV (reference sequence). The germline V and J ends were trimmed by 1 base and 7 bases, with 14 bases remaining between them. For this clonotype: Antigen specificity is unknown.

MiXCR, run by TCRdb on the RT-PCR reads, gives a single entry per CDR3 protein. The top ten hold 10% of the sample, which has around 750,000 distinct CDR3 sequences, around 20% seen once. The chain is built from TRBV11-1 and TRBJ2-1, with D uncertain. Sequencing was performed on PBMCs from blood, taken less than 6 days after vaccination. The sequence came from a man aged 45-65 years who received an inactivated influenza vaccine. The CDR3 DNA reads TGTGCCAGCAGCTTAGAAGCCCGGCCTAGGAATGAGCAGTTCTTC. As protein: CASSLEARPRNEQFF. Looking up the rest from reference TRBV11-1 and TRBJ2-1 gives the full variable domain: EAEVAQSPRYKITEKSQAVAFWCDPISGHATLYWYRQILGQGPELLVQFQDESVVDDSQLPKDRFSAERLKGVDSTLKIQPAELGDSAMYLCASSLEARPRNEQFFGPGTRLTVL.